The 22 T cell receptor beta chains listed next were all sequenced from one sample in a study of blood T cells in healthy people across ages. A second about 6 to 12 cycle PCR used barcoded and J-beta primers. TCRdb called the 5' RACE reads again in MiXCR, with one record for every CDR3 protein. This table holds 750,000 to 850,000 distinct CDR3 sequences, more than 20% found once. This sample was shared with a second study, whose subject was T cells of mothers and their children.

The sequenced sample was blood. The receptors originated from a boy younger than 18 in good health.

This chain joins TRBV29-1 and TRBJ1-1; 8 nucleotides line up with TRBD1. This CDR3 is built from 13 residues. V shed 7 bases and J 4 bases; nucleotides not matched to a gene: 8. Looked up from germline, CDR1 is SQVTM and CDR2 is ANQGSEA. CDR3 sequence reads: CSASVQGVTEAFF. The CDR3 DNA sequence: TGCAGCGCCTCGGTACAGGGGGTCACTGAAGCTTTCTTT.

The gene calls are TRBV9 and TRBJ2-7; D is uncertain. The J call may be in error: the DNA end matches TRBJ2-1 better. CDR1 and CDR2 (germline): SGDLS, YYNGEE. The length of the CDR3 is 13 residues. CDR3 loop: CASSATTHNEQFF. CDR3 coding DNA: TGTGCCAGCAGCGCCACTACACACAATGAGCAGTTCTTC.

The rearrangement uses TRBV20-1 and TRBJ1-4, with D perhaps TRBD1 (5 bases). Between the trimmed V and J ends, which lost 5 bases and 1 base, there was a span of 8 bases. Germline values: CDR1 DFQATT, CDR2 SNEGSKA (reference sequence). The CDR3 is made up of 13 amino acids. CDR3 sequence (DNA): TGCAGTGCTGGGGACGGAACTAATGAAAAACTGTTTTTT. Translated, it gives CSAGDGTNEKLFF.

This sequence joins TRBV5-5 and TRBJ2-6; D is possibly TRBD1 or TRBD2 (5 bases each). Germline loops: CDR1 SGHKS, CDR2 YYEKEE (reference sequence). V was trimmed by 0 bases and J by 5 bases, leaving 15 bases between them. This CDR3 has 17 residues. The CDR3 protein is CASSLGFEGFWANVLTF. CDR3 nucleotide sequence: TGTGCCAGCAGCTTGGGATTTGAGGGGTTCTGGGCCAACGTCCTGACTTTC. The variable domain in full, with the rest retrieved from reference TRBV5-5 and TRBJ2-6, is DAGVTQSPTHLIKTRGQQVTLRCSPISGHKSVSWYQQVLGQGPQFIFQYYEKEERGRGNFPDRFSARQFPNYSSELNVNALLLGDSALYLCASSLGFEGFWANVLTFGAGSRLTVL.

The rearrangement joins TRBV15 to TRBJ1-5; no firm D call. The CDR3 is 15 amino acids. The germline V gene encodes CDR1 LNHNV and CDR2 YYDKDF (reference sequence). With 5 bases removed from V and 0 bases from J, the gap between germline ends came to 11 bases. The CDR3 region is CATSGQTNSNQPQHF. In DNA, the CDR3 is TGTGCCACCAGCGGTCAGACAAATAGCAATCAGCCCCAGCATTTT.

The genes are TRBV10-3 and TRBJ1-6; D is unclear. The CDR3 is made up of 14 amino acids. Trimming left V 0 bases short and J 7 bases short, with 7 bases between. Per germline, CDR1 ENHRY and CDR2 SYGVKD. The CDR3 DNA reads as TGTGCCATCAGTGAGTCAACAGAGAATTCACCCCTCCACTTT. Amino acids: CAISESTENSPLHF.

The V call is TRBV10-3, the J call TRBJ1-4, with a weak D call TRBD1 (5 bases). Germline CDR1 ENHRY, CDR2 SYGVKD. The V and J ends lost 6 bases and 2 bases respectively, with 7 bases between them. This CDR3 is built from 13 residues. The CDR3 region has the DNA TGTGCCATCAGCCGACAGACTAATGAAAAACTGTTTTTT. Its protein is CAISRQTNEKLFF.

This rearrangement joins TRBV6-5 to TRBJ1-1; 9 positions match TRBD1. The CDR3 length is 13 residues. V lost 7 bases to trimming and J lost 5 bases; unmatched junction nucleotides: 5. Germline-derived CDR1 and CDR2 are MNHEY and SVGAGI. The CDR3 spells CASIHRGRTEAFF. CDR3 DNA sequence: TGTGCCAGCATTCACAGGGGGCGTACTGAAGCTTTCTTT.

This clonotype has a handful of counts. J is TRBJ2-1 and V is TRBV7-3; 10 nucleotides match TRBD2. Germline CDR1 SGHTA, CDR2 FQGTGA. CDR3 length equals 16 residues. Losses at the gene ends were 5 bases for V and 0 bases for J; bases not matched to a gene: 4. Here the CDR3 reads CASSPSGGGSYNEQFF. The CDR3 DNA reads as TGTGCCAGCAGCCCGAGCGGGGGGGGCTCCTACAATGAGCAGTTCTTC.

The table lists this clonotype with a few counts. The V call is TRBV5-1, the J call TRBJ1-2, with D possibly matching TRBD1 (6 bases). The CDR3 sequence is 15 residues long. V dropped 4 bases and J dropped 4 bases, with 17 bases sitting between them. Germline lookup yields CDR1 SGHRS and CDR2 YFSETQ. The CDR3 region has the DNA TGCGCCAGCAGCGGGGCGGGGGCTTCCATCTATGGCTACACCTTC. This translates into CASSGAGASIYGYTF. Filled out from reference TRBV5-1 and TRBJ1-2, the complete variable domain reads KAGVTQTPRYLIKTRGQQVTLSCSPISGHRSVSWYQQTPGQGLQFLFEYFSETQRNKGNFPGRFSGRQFSNSRSEMNVSTLELGDSALYLCASSGAGASIYGYTFGSGTRLTVV.

The rearrangement links TRBV29-1 to TRBJ2-7; no clear D. Germline V lookup: CDR1 SQVTM, CDR2 ANQGSEA. This CDR3 has 12 residues. The V end lost 2 bases, the J end lost 3 bases, and 8 bases lay between the germline ends. CDR3 region: CSVEYGDYEQYF. The CDR3, as DNA: TGCAGCGTTGAATATGGCGACTACGAGCAGTACTTC.

This clonotype was detected only a few times. The rearrangement uses TRBV29-1 and TRBJ2-7; 9 positions match TRBD2. Unmatched junction bases numbered 11, after V lost 4 bases and J lost 4 bases. CDR1 SQVTM and CDR2 ANQGSEA come from the germline V gene. There are 15 residues in the CDR3. CDR3 nucleotide sequence: TGCAGCGTTGTGGGACTAGCCGTAGTAGGGTACGAGCAGTACTTC. It is translated as CSVVGLAVVGYEQYF.

The genes are TRBV12-3 or TRBV12-4 and TRBJ2-7, with D tentatively TRBD2 (6 bases). Trimming left V 4 bases short and J 3 bases short, with 13 bases between. This CDR3 has 14 residues. The chain's CDR3 is CASSSDIGSYEQYF. CDR3 bases: TGTGCCAGCAGTTCGGACATCGGGAGCTACGAGCAGTACTTC.

The chain is built from TRBV6-6 and TRBJ1-4; D is unclear. CDR3 length: 13 residues. V lost 6 bases and J 6 bases, leaving 11 bases between the germline ends. Germline CDR1 and CDR2: MNHNY and SVGAGI (reference sequence). In nucleotides, the CDR3 is TGTGCCAGCAGGGACGCCTCTGATGAAAAACTGTTTTTT. Translating it yields CASRDASDEKLFF.

This clonotype has a handful of counts. V gene TRBV29-1 combines with J gene TRBJ2-3; 7 nucleotides match TRBD1. Germline loops: CDR1 SQVTM, CDR2 ANQGSEA. The CDR3 loop spans 15 amino acids. V dropped 4 bases and J dropped 5; count of bases not matched to a gene: 12. The DNA for the CDR3 is TGCAGCGTTGTCGTACCGGACAGGAGAATAGATACGCAGTATTTT. Encoded protein: CSVVVPDRRIDTQYF.

This sequence joins TRBV3-1 and TRBJ2-1; TRBD2 matches at 13 bases. This CDR3 has 17 amino acids. Germline V gives CDR1 LGHDT, CDR2 YNNKEL (reference sequence). Trimming at V came to 0 bases and at J to 9 bases, leaving 8 bases not matched to a gene. The CDR3 nucleotides are TGTGCCAGCAGCCAAGATATAGGACTAGCGGGAGACGGTGAGCAGTTCTTC. This codes for CASSQDIGLAGDGEQFF.

This clonotype was recorded once. One base away lies a much larger clone, so this may be a sequencing read error. The V and J genes are TRBV28 and TRBJ2-7, with D unresolved. In germline, CDR1 is MDHEN, CDR2 SYDVKM. The CDR3 has 16 amino acids. This chain's CDR3 is CPSSSIPELNSYEQYF. DNA of the CDR3: TGTCCCAGCAGTTCTATACCTGAGTTGAACTCCTACGAGCAGTACTTC.

A few counts support this clonotype. The rearrangement uses TRBV6-2 or TRBV6-3 and TRBJ2-5, with 8 bases identical to TRBD2. The germline CDR1 and CDR2 sequences are MNHEY and SVGEGT. The CDR3 loop spans 17 amino acids. With 6 bases clipped from V and 4 bases from J, the junction kept 16 bases outside the gene matches. CDR3 sequence: CASRTATLAGRRETQYF. The DNA of the CDR3 is TGTGCCAGCAGGACGGCGACCTTAGCGGGGCGGCGAGAGACCCAGTACTTC.

The genes are TRBV19 and TRBJ1-1; D is unclear. Germline CDR1 LNHDA, CDR2 SQIVND (reference sequence). The V gene lost 2 bases and the J gene lost 3 bases, with 13 bases spanning the gap. The CDR3 is 15 residues long. CDR3 nucleotide sequence: TGTGCCAGTAGTATAATGGCAGGCGAAGACACTGAAGCTTTCTTT. As protein: CASSIMAGEDTEAFF.

This clonotype was picked up a small number of times. The chain recombines TRBV5-1 with TRBJ1-4, with 9 bases aligning to TRBD1. This CDR3 comprises 14 residues. Germline CDR1 is SGHRS and CDR2 is YFSETQ. V gave up 1 base and J gave up 7 bases; unmatched junction bases: 2. The CDR3 DNA follows: TGCGCCAGCAGCTTGACAGGGGGCGGTGAAAAACTGTTTTTT. Its translation is CASSLTGGGEKLFF.

The chain joins TRBV5-6 to TRBJ2-5; the match to TRBD1 covers 8 bases. The CDR3 length is 13 residues. The junction had 10 bases not matched to a gene; V was cut back by 4 bases and J by 11 bases. The V gene's germline CDR1 is SGHDT and CDR2 YYEEEE. CDR3 sequence reads: CASSPGQGGGQYF. In DNA, the CDR3 is TGTGCCAGCAGCCCCGGACAGGGTGGAGGGCAGTACTTC. The entire variable domain, with the rest obtained from reference TRBV5-6 and TRBJ2-5, is as follows: DAGVTQSPTHLIKTRGQQVTLRCSPKSGHDTVSWYQQALGQGPQFIFQYYEEEERQRGNFPDRFSGHQFPNYSSELNVNALLLGDSALYLCASSPGQGGGQYFGPGTRLLVL.

The V call is TRBV5-1, the J call TRBJ2-2; 10 positions match TRBD2. CDR1 is SGHRS, CDR2 YFSETQ, per germline. The CDR3 contains 18 residues. After removal of 0 bases from V and 2 bases from J, the junction contained 7 bases not matched to a gene. As DNA, the CDR3 is TGCGCCAGCAGCTTGGCCGGACTAGCGGTGACTAACACCGGGGAGCTGTTTTTT. Residues: CASSLAGLAVTNTGELFF.